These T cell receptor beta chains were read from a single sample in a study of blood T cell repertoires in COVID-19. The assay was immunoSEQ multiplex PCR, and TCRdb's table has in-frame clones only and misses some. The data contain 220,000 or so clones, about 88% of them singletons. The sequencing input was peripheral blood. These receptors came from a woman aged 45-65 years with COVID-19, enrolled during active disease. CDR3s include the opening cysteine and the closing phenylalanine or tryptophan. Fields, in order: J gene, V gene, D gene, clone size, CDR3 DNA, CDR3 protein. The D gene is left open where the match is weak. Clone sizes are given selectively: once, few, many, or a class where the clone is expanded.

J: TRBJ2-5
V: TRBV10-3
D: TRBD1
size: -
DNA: TGTGCCATCAGTCCGGGACAGGGCCAAGAGACCCAGTACTTC
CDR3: CAISPGQGQETQYF

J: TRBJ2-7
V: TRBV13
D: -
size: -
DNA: TGTGCCAGCAGCTTGTGGGGGGTGGGCTCCTACGAGCAGTACTTC
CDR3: CASSLWGVGSYEQYF

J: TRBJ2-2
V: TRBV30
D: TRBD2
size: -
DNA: TGTGCCTGGGCCAACGGCGGGGGACACACCGGGGAGCTGTTTTTT
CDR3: CAWANGGGHTGELFF

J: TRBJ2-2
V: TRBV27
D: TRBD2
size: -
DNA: TGTGCCAGCAGTTCCCGGGGGGGGACCGGGGAGCTGTTTTTT
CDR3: CASSSRGGTGELFF

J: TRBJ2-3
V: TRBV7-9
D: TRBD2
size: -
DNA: TGTGCCAGCAGCTCCTCCCAGCCTTCTAGCGGGGGGGCGATATATACGCAGTATTTT
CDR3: CASSSSQPSSGGAIYTQYF

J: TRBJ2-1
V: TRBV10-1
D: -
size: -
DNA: TGCGCCAGCAGTGAGTCGACTCCGTGGGAACTAGGATTCTCTGAGCAGTTCTTC
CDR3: CASSESTPWELGFSEQFF

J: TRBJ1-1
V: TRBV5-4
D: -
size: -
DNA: TGTGCCAGCAGCCAACAGGACGGGCGAGCTTTCTTT
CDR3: CASSQQDGRAFF

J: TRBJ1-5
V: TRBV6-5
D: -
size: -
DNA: TGTGCCAGCAAGGTATATCCAACGGGGAATCAGCCCCAGCATTTT
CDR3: CASKVYPTGNQPQHF

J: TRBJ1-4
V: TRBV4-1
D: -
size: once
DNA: TGCGCCAGCAGCCCCGCCAGGAATCGGGAAAAACTGTTTTTT
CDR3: CASSPARNREKLFF

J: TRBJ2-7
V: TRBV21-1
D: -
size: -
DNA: TGTGCCAGCAGCAAAGCGCGGGCATTCCTCAACTCCTACGAGCAGTACTTC
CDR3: CASSKARAFLNSYEQYF

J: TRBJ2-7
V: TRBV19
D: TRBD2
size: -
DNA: TGTGCCAGTAGTCCCGGGACTAGCGGGAGCTCCTACGAGCAGTACTTC
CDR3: CASSPGTSGSSYEQYF

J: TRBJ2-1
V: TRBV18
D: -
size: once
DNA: TGTGCCAGCTCACCGGGGCAGGGAACCTACAATGAGCAGTTCTTC
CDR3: CASSPGQGTYNEQFF

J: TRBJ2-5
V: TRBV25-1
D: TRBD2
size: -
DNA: TGTGCCAGCAGTCCGGGGGGGCCGGCAGAGACCCAGTACTTC
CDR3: CASSPGGPAETQYF

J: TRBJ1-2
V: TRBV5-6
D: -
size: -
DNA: TGTGCCAGCAGCTGGGCTTATGGCTACACCTTC
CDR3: CASSWAYGYTF

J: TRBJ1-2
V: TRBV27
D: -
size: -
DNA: TGTGCCAGCAGAAGTACATACGACTATGGCTACACCTTC
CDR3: CASRSTYDYGYTF

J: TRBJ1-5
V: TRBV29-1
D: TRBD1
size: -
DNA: TGCAGCGTTTTACAGGGGGGCAATCAGCCCCAGCATTTT
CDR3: CSVLQGGNQPQHF

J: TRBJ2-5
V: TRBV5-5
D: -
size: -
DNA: TGTGCCAATGAAGGGGTGAAGGAGACCCAGTACTTC
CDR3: CANEGVKETQYF

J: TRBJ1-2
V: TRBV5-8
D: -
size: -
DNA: TGTGCCAGCAGCCGCGCCGGGGGGACCTATGGCTACACCTTC
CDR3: CASSRAGGTYGYTF

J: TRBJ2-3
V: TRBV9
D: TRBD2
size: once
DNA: TGTGCCAGCAGCGTTGGGACTAGCGGTTCTAGAGATACGCAGTATTTT
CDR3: CASSVGTSGSRDTQYF

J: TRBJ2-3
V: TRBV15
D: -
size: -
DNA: TGTGCCACCAGGCGGAGGGGGCCAGATACGCAGTATTTT
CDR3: CATRRRGPDTQYF

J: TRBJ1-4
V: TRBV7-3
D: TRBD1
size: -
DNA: TGTGCCAGCAGCTCGGACAGGGGTGAAAAACTGTTTTTT
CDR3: CASSSDRGEKLFF

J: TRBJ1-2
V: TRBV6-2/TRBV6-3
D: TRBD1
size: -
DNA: TGTGCCAGCAGCCTGACTCGGGACAGGGGTGGCTACACCTTC
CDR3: CASSLTRDRGGYTF

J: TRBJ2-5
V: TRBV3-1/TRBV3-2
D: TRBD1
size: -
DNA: TGTGCCAGCAGACCGGGACAGGCTGGAGAGACCCAGTACTTC
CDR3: CASRPGQAGETQYF

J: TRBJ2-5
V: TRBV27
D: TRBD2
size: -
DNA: TGTGCCAGCAGTTTTTTTCGACCGGTCAGCCCCAGCGGGGGGAAAGAGACCCAGTACTTC
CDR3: CASSFFRPVSPSGGKETQYF

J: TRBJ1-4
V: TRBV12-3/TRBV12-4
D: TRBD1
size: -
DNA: TGTGCCAGCAGTTACAGGGGATGGGAAAAACTGTTTTTT
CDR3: CASSYRGWEKLFF

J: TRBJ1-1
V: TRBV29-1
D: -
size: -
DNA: TGCAGCGTGGACAGAACGCTTGAAGCTTTCTTT
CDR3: CSVDRTLEAFF

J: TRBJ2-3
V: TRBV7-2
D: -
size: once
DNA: TGTGCCAGCGCCTCGGGACTCACAGATACGCAGTATTTT
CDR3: CASASGLTDTQYF

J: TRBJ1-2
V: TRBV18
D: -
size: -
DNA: TGTGCCAGCTCCCCAAATTATAACTATGGCTACACCTTC
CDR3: CASSPNYNYGYTF

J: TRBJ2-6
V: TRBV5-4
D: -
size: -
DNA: TGTGCCAGCAGCTTGAGGCAGGGGAGGGCCAACGTCCTGACTTTC
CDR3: CASSLRQGRANVLTF

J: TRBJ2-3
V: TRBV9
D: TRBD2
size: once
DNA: TGTGCCAGCAGCGTAGGTACTAGCGGGTTGAACACAGATACGCAGTATTTT
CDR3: CASSVGTSGLNTDTQYF

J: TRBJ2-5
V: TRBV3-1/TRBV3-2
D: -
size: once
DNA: TGTGCCAGCAGCGTAGGGACTCGGCGGGGAGAGACCCAGTACTTC
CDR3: CASSVGTRRGETQYF

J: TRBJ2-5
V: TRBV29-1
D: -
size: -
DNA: TGCAGCGTTAAGGCCTTTAGACAGTTAGGAGAGACCCAGTACTTC
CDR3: CSVKAFRQLGETQYF

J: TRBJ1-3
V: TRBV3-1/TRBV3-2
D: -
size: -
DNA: TGTGCCAGCAGCCATCAACAGGCGAGAACTGGAAACACCATATATTTT
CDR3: CASSHQQARTGNTIYF

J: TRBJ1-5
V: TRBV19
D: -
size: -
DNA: TGTGCCAGTACCCTGACAGGCTTCGGCAATCAGCCCCAGCATTTT
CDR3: CASTLTGFGNQPQHF

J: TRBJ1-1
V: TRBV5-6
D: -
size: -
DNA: TGTGCCAGCAGCTTGGGGCTGGGGGGGAACACTGAAGCTTTCTTT
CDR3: CASSLGLGGNTEAFF

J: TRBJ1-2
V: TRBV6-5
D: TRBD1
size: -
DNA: TGTGCCAGCAGTTACTCGACAGGGGATTATGTTGACTACACCTTC
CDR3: CASSYSTGDYVDYTF

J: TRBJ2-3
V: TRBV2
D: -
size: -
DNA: TGTGCCAGCAGCCCCCTGACTAGTGCCCCGGATACGCAGTATTTT
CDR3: CASSPLTSAPDTQYF

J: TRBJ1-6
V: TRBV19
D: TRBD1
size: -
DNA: TGTGCCAGTAGCCCCTCGACAGGGGAATACAATTCACCCCTCCACTTT
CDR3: CASSPSTGEYNSPLHF

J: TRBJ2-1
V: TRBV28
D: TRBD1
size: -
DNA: TGTGCCAGCAGCTCTTGGGGACAGGGGGCAAATGAGCAGTTCTTC
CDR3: CASSSWGQGANEQFF

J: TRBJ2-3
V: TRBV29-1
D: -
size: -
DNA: TGCAGTTTCATGACCGGAGGAGATACGCAGTATTTT
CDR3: CSFMTGGDTQYF

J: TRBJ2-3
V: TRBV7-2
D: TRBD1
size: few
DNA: TGTGCCAGCAGCCTCACGGGGACAGGGTTTTCTTCCACAGATACGCAGTATTTT
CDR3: CASSLTGTGFSSTDTQYF

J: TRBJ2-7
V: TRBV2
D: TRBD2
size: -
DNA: TGTGCCAGCATTCTCGACATGCACGCCCTAGCGGGGACCTACGAGCAGTACTTC
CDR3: CASILDMHALAGTYEQYF

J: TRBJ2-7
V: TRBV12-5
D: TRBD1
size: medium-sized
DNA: TGTGCTAGTGGTTCGACGGGACAGATTTTCTACGAGCAGTACTTC
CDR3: CASGSTGQIFYEQYF

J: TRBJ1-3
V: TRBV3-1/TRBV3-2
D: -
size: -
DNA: TGTGCCAGCAGCCAAGCCAGAAGCTCTGGAAACACCATATATTTT
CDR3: CASSQARSSGNTIYF

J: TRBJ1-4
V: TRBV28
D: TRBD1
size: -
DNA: TGTGCCACCAAGACAGGGGTGGGTGAAAAACTGTTTTTT
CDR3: CATKTGVGEKLFF

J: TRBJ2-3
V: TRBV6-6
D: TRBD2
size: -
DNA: TGTGCCAGCAGTCCCGGGACTAGTTACGGGGGGGCAGATACGCAGTATTTT
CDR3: CASSPGTSYGGADTQYF

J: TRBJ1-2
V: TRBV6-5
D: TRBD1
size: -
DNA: TGTGCCAGCATCGAGCAGGGGGAGCATAATGGCTACACCTTC
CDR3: CASIEQGEHNGYTF

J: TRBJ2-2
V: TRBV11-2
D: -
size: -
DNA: TGTGCCAGCAGCTTAGAGTCCAGGGTCGAGCTGTTTTTT
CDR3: CASSLESRVELFF

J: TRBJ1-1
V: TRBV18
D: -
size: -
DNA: TGTGCCAGCTCACCGGGTAAGGCGGGGGGTACTGAAGCTTTCTTT
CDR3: CASSPGKAGGTEAFF

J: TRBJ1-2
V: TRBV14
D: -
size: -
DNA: TGTGCCAGCAGACCAATGCAGGGGAACGGCTACACCTTC
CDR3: CASRPMQGNGYTF

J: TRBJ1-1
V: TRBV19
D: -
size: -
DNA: TGTGCCAGTAGTATACAGGGGAGCGAGACTGAAGCTTTCTTT
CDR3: CASSIQGSETEAFF

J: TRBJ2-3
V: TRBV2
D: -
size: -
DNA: TGTGCCAGCAGCAGGAGACCTGGGACAAGCACAGATACGCAGTATTTT
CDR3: CASSRRPGTSTDTQYF

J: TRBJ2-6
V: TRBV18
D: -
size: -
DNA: TGTGCCAGCTCACCATTTGAGTCTGGGGCCAACGTCCTGACTTTC
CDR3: CASSPFESGANVLTF

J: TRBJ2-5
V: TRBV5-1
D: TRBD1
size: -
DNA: TGCGCCAGCAGCTTCCTATCCAGGGGGCACCAAGAGACCCAGTACTTC
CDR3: CASSFLSRGHQETQYF

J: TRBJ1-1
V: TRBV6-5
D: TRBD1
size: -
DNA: TGTGCCAGCAGCTATAGACAGGGGACACAAGCTTTCTTT
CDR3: CASSYRQGTQAFF

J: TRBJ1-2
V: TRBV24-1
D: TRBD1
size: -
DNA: TGTGCCACCAGTGATTCCCGACAGGGGGCATGGAGCTATGGCTACACCTTC
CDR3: CATSDSRQGAWSYGYTF

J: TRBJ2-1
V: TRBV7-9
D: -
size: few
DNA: TGTGCCAGCAGCTTAGTGGGCGGGCTCTACAATGAGCAGTTCTTC
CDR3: CASSLVGGLYNEQFF

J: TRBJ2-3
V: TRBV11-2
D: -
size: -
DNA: TGTGCCAGCAGCCCCTTTTCGACAGATACGCAGTATTTT
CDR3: CASSPFSTDTQYF